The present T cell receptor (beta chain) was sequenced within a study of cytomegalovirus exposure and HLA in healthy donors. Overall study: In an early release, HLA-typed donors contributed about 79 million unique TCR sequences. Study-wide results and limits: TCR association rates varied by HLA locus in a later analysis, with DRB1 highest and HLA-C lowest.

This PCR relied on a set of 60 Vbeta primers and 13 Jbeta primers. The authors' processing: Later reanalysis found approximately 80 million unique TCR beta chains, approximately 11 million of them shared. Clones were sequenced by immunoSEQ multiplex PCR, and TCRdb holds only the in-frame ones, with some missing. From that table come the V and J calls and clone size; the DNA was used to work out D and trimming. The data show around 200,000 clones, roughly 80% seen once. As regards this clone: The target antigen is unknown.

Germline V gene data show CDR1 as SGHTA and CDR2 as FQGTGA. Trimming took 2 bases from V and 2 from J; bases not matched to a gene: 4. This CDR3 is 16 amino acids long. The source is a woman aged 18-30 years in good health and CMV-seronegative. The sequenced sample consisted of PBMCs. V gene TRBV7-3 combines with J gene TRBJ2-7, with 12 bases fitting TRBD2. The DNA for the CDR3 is TGTGCCAGCAGCTTAGGGAGACTAGCGGGGGCCTACGAGCAGTACTTC. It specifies CASSLGRLAGAYEQYF.